What follows are 31 T cell receptor beta chains derived from one specimen sequenced in a study of T cell repertoires in cytomegalovirus infection. TCRdb recomputed calls from the reads with MiXCR, one row per CDR3 protein. The sample includes 550,000 to 700,000 distinct CDR3 sequences, 40% seen only once; the top ten take 48%. Their antigen targets remain unknown. The material sequenced was cultured PBMCs, taken from culture after CMV antigen stimulation. These receptors all stem from a human donor in good health (CMV status not recorded). Some clones in this sample may be carry-over from other donors' samples.

In this sample, this clonotype turned up a few times. For the CDR3, the DNA is TGTGCCAGCAGCGCCCAGGGGGACGAGCAGTACTTC. It yields the protein CASSAQGDEQYF. This chain uses TRBV7-6 with TRBJ2-7; 7 bases agree with TRBD1. J lost 5 bases, V lost 5 bases, and 3 bases had no gene match. The CDR3 covers 12 residues. Germline loops: CDR1 SGHVS, CDR2 FNYEAQ.

This clonotype was recorded many times. The V and J genes are TRBV7-2 and TRBJ1-4, with 7 bases fitting TRBD1. The CDR3 is 14 residues long. Germline CDR1 SGHTA, CDR2 FQGNSA. After removal of 4 bases from V and 7 bases from J, the junction contained 6 bases not matched to a gene. As DNA, the CDR3 is TGTGCCAGCAGCTCCGACAGGGATAGTGAAAAACTGTTTTTT. Protein product: CASSSDRDSEKLFF.

There are a few counts of this clonotype. The chain couples TRBV6-6 to TRBJ1-5; perhaps TRBD1 as D (5 bases). Looked up from germline, CDR1 is MNHNY and CDR2 is SVGAGI (reference sequence). The V gene lost 6 bases and the J gene lost 6 bases, with 12 bases spanning the gap. The CDR3 runs to 13 residues. The CDR3 DNA sequence: TGTGCCAGCAGCCGACAGTACAGTCAGCCCCAGCATTTT. Its translation is CASSRQYSQPQHF.

V and J are TRBV4-1 and TRBJ1-1; no clear D gene. Trimming left V 1 base short and J 1 base short, with 13 bases between. The CDR3 is made up of 16 amino acids. Per germline, CDR1 MGHRA and CDR2 YSYEKL. CDR3 amino acids: CASSQGIGRENTEAFF. The CDR3 DNA follows: TGCGCCAGCAGCCAAGGAATAGGGCGGGAGAACACTGAAGCTTTCTTT.

CDR3 amino acids: CASSPPGGDIQYF. CDR3 sequence (DNA): TGTGCCAGCAGTCCGCCCGGTGGGGACATTCAGTACTTC. The rearrangement links TRBV5-4 to TRBJ2-4, with no clear D. This CDR3 spans 13 amino acids. Trimming cost V 5 bases and J 8 bases, with 14 bases left between them. The germline gives CDR1 SGHNT, CDR2 YYREEE (reference sequence). The full variable domain, its missing parts supplied by reference TRBV5-4 and TRBJ2-4, is ETGVTQSPTHLIKTRGQQVTLRCSSQSGHNTVSWYQQALGQGPQFIFQYYREEENGRGNFPPRFSGLQFPNYSSELNVNALELDDSALYLCASSPPGGDIQYFGAGTRLSVL.

The CDR3 region has the DNA TGCAGCGTTGAGGTAGCGGGGGGCAACAATGAGCAGTTCTTC. Translation: CSVEVAGGNNEQFF. The chain links TRBV29-1 to TRBJ2-1, with 10 bases identical to TRBD2. CDR3 length: 14 amino acids. The junction had 4 bases not matched to a gene; V was cut back by 3 bases and J by 5 bases. Germline CDR1 reads SQVTM; CDR2 reads ANQGSEA.

J is TRBJ2-7 and V is TRBV7-2; D is uncertain. Germline V gene data show CDR1 as SGHTA and CDR2 as FQGNSA. Trimming cost V 0 bases and J 2 bases, with 8 bases left between them. The CDR3 spans 14 residues. The CDR3 loop reads CASSLAWVTYEQYF. CDR3 coding DNA: TGTGCCAGCAGCTTAGCTTGGGTCACCTACGAGCAGTACTTC. The full variable domain, with the rest looked up from reference TRBV7-2 and TRBJ2-7, is GAGVSQSPSNKVTEKGKDVELRCDPISGHTALYWYRQSLGQGLEFLIYFQGNSAPDKSGLPSDRFSAERTGGSVSTLTIQRTQQEDSAVYLCASSLAWVTYEQYFGPGTRLTVT.

The CDR3 nucleotides read TGCAGCGTCCTTTTCTACGGCTACACCTTC. This gives the protein CSVLFYGYTF. The chain recombines TRBV29-1 with TRBJ1-2; D uncertain. The CDR3 sequence is 10 residues long. The V end lost 6 bases, the J end lost 8 bases, and 10 bases lay between the germline ends. Germline V lookup: CDR1 SQVTM, CDR2 ANQGSEA. Filled out from reference TRBV29-1 and TRBJ1-2, the complete variable domain reads SAVISQKPSRDICQRGTSLTIQCQVDSQVTMMFWYRQQPGQSLTLIATANQGSEATYESGFVIDKFPISRPNLTFSTLTVSNMSPEDSSIYLCSVLFYGYTFGSGTRLTVV.

The chain recombines TRBV6-2 or TRBV6-3 with TRBJ1-5, with D possibly being TRBD1 (6 bases). Germline CDR1 is MNHEY and CDR2 is SVGEGT. Between the trimmed V and J ends, which lost 5 bases and 6 bases, there was a span of 14 bases. The CDR3 has 14 residues. The CDR3 region is CASSTGHLGQPQHF. Here the CDR3 DNA reads TGTGCCAGCAGTACGGGACATTTGGGTCAGCCCCAGCATTTT.

V and J are TRBV12-3 or TRBV12-4 and TRBJ2-5, with TRBD2 matching over 8 bases. The CDR3 length is 14 residues. After removal of 5 bases from V and 5 bases from J, the junction contained 7 bases not matched to a gene. The DNA of the CDR3 is TGTGCCAGCAGTCCTAACAGCGGGGGCGAGACCCAGTACTTC. Translated, it gives CASSPNSGGETQYF.

The chain is built from TRBV2 and TRBJ2-1; tentatively, D is TRBD1 (6 bases). Deletions cut 3 bases from V and 8 bases from J, with 11 bases between. Germline CDR1 SNHLY, CDR2 FYNNEI. The CDR3 extends over 13 amino acids. CDR3 in DNA: TGTGCCAGCAGTGATTCAGGGGAATATGAGCAGTTCTTC. Translation gives CASSDSGEYEQFF.

The sample holds a few counts of this clonotype. The rearrangement joins TRBV11-2 to TRBJ2-7; weak D call: TRBD2 (5 bases). Trimming stripped 1 base from V and 7 bases from J, with 14 bases between. The CDR3 totals 14 residues. Germline V gene lookup returns CDR1 SGHAT and CDR2 FQNNGV. The CDR3 protein is CASSLGGHASEQYF. The DNA for the CDR3 is TGTGCCAGCAGCTTAGGAGGGCACGCTTCGGAGCAGTACTTC.

The rearrangement joins TRBV20-1 to TRBJ2-7; 7 bases are a match to TRBD1. Losses at the gene ends were 6 bases for V and 7 bases for J; bases not matched to a gene: 12. This CDR3 has 13 residues. Per germline, CDR1 DFQATT and CDR2 SNEGSKA (reference sequence). The CDR3 bases are TGCAGTGCCACAACCGACAGGGTGGGGGAGCAGTACTTC. It codes for CSATTDRVGEQYF.

This clonotype was detected only a few times. This rearrangement joins TRBV7-2 to TRBJ1-2; TRBD1 agrees at 10 bases. The V gene's germline CDR1 is SGHTA and CDR2 FQGNSA. The trim removed 5 bases at V and 0 bases at J, leaving 3 bases unmatched. The CDR3 has 15 residues. CDR3 loop: CASSQDRGPNYGYTF. The CDR3 nucleotides read TGTGCCAGCAGCCAAGACAGGGGGCCTAACTATGGCTACACCTTC.

This clonotype appeared a few times. The chain employs TRBV7-9 and TRBJ2-3, with D perhaps TRBD2 (6 bases). Germline CDR1 SEHNR, CDR2 FQNEAQ (reference sequence). This CDR3 region has 15 residues. V dropped 1 base and J dropped 3 bases, with 11 bases sitting between them. Here the CDR3 DNA reads TGTGCCAGCAGCTTAGAGGCGGGGACTACAGATACGCAGTATTTT. Translation: CASSLEAGTTDTQYF.

This clonotype has more than one count but fewer than ten. The J gene is TRBJ2-1, the V gene TRBV7-2; TRBD2 is a possible D gene (5 bases). CDR1 is SGHTA, CDR2 FQGNSA, per germline. The CDR3 spans 16 residues. V was shortened by 2 bases and J by 0 bases, with 11 bases between the two germline ends. CDR3 in DNA: TGTGCCAGCAGCTTAAGGTCGGGGAACTCCTACAATGAGCAGTTCTTC. Translating it yields CASSLRSGNSYNEQFF.

The table lists this clonotype with a count of one. V gene TRBV19 combines with J gene TRBJ2-7; D not certain. The V end lost 5 bases, the J end lost 6 bases, and 14 bases lay between the germline ends. This CDR3 has 13 residues. Germline CDR1 and CDR2: LNHDA and SQIVND (reference sequence). CDR3 amino acids: CASSLRVGREQYF. The CDR3 DNA is TGTGCCAGTAGTCTAAGGGTCGGTCGCGAGCAGTACTTC. The entire variable domain, with the rest obtained from reference TRBV19 and TRBJ2-7, is as follows: DGGITQSPKYLFRKEGQNVTLSCEQNLNHDAMYWYRQDPGQGLRLIYYSQIVNDFQKGDIAEGYSVSREKKESFPLTVTSAQKNPTAFYLCASSLRVGREQYFGPGTRLTVT.

At least ten counts were recorded for this clonotype. CDR3 sequence (DNA): TGTGCCAGCAGGAACACAGCTCTAACCTTCTACACCTTC. This codes for CASRNTALTFYTF. The V call is TRBV12-3 or TRBV12-4, the J call TRBJ1-2; D is ambiguous. The CDR3 sequence is 13 residues long. V gave up 6 bases and J gave up 10 bases, with 18 bases separating them.

The rearrangement links TRBV24-1 to TRBJ2-3; D possibly corresponds to TRBD2 (5 bases). The CDR3 is 16 amino acids. V was cut by 3 bases and J by 0 bases, with 12 bases left in between. The germline CDR1 and CDR2 sequences are KGHDR and SFDVKD. The CDR3 loop is CATSDPRGLSTDTQYF. DNA for the CDR3: TGTGCCACCAGTGATCCTCGGGGATTAAGCACAGATACGCAGTATTTT.

A few counts support this clonotype. This chain uses TRBV6-2 or TRBV6-3 with TRBJ2-7; D may be TRBD1 or TRBD2 (5 bases each). The CDR3 consists of 15 residues. Between the trimmed V and J ends, which lost 5 bases and 3 bases, there was a span of 17 bases. Germline V gives CDR1 MNHEY, CDR2 SVGEGT. In nucleotides, the CDR3 is TGTGCCAGCAGTCGTACCGGGACCAGAGTCTACGAGCAGTACTTC. Translation: CASSRTGTRVYEQYF.

The genes are TRBV20-1 and TRBJ1-2, with D unclear. Germline V gives CDR1 DFQATT, CDR2 SNEGSKA (reference sequence). Trimming took 0 bases from V and 1 from J, leaving 6 bases between them. This CDR3 is 13 amino acids long. CDR3 amino acids: CSARDILNYGYTF. The CDR3 nucleotides are TGCAGTGCTAGAGATATACTTAACTATGGCTACACCTTC.

This clonotype occurred a few times. The rearrangement joins TRBV28 to TRBJ1-1; D possibly corresponds to TRBD1 (5 bases). CDR3 length: 16 amino acids. V lost 3 bases to trimming and J lost 1 base, with 15 bases between them. The V gene's germline CDR1 is MDHEN and CDR2 SYDVKM. This CDR3 is CASSLDLPGPNTEAFF. In DNA form, the CDR3 reads TGTGCCAGCAGTTTGGACCTCCCGGGACCGAACACTGAAGCTTTCTTT.

V gene TRBV6-2 or TRBV6-3 combines with J gene TRBJ1-2, with a weak D call TRBD1 (5 bases). The CDR3 contains 14 residues. Germline V gene lookup returns CDR1 MNHEY and CDR2 SVGEGT. V was cut by 7 bases and J by 3 bases, with 15 bases left in between. As DNA, the CDR3 is TGTGCCAGCACCCAGGCCATGACAGACTATGGCTACACCTTC. Translated, it gives CASTQAMTDYGYTF.

The chain couples TRBV12-3 or TRBV12-4 to TRBJ1-4; D is unresolved. The CDR3 is 12 residues long. Trimming took 5 bases from V and 4 from J, leaving 5 bases between them. CDR3 sequence (DNA): TGTGCCAGCAGTCGAAATAATGAAAAACTGTTTTTT. It encodes CASSRNNEKLFF.

With regard to this clonotype: A clone one base away is much larger, so this may be a read error. The chain couples TRBV7-2 to TRBJ2-1; D may be TRBD1 (5 bases). The CDR3 loop spans 15 amino acids. CDR1 and CDR2 (germline): SGHTA, FQGNSA. CDR3: CAGSLVWGSYNEQFF. The CDR3 region has the DNA TGTGCCGGCAGCTTAGTTTGGGGCAGTTACAATGAGCAGTTCTTC.

The rearrangement joins TRBV7-2 to TRBJ2-7, with a weak D call TRBD1 (5 bases). Per germline, CDR1 SGHTA and CDR2 FQGNSA. This CDR3 is built from 14 residues. V was cut by 5 bases and J by 2 bases, with 13 bases left in between. CDR3 coding DNA: TGTGCCAGCAGCCCACTTCTAGGGGCCTACGAGCAGTACTTC. It translates to CASSPLLGAYEQYF.

In its sample, this clonotype was seen a few times. CDR3 protein: CASSFRDAKTDGEQYF. CDR3 coding DNA: TGTGCCAGCAGCTTCCGGGACGCTAAGACGGACGGAGAGCAGTACTTC. The V gene is TRBV7-9, the J gene TRBJ2-7; D possibly uses TRBD1 or TRBD2 (5 bases each). The CDR3 is 16 residues long. Germline assignment: CDR1 SEHNR and CDR2 FQNEAQ (reference sequence). The ends were cut back, 3 bases at V and 7 bases at J, with 22 bases in the middle.

CDR3: CASSPPPGTGNAFF. The CDR3 DNA sequence: TGTGCCAGCAGCCCCCCGCCAGGGACAGGGAACGCTTTCTTT. The genes are TRBV7-9 and TRBJ1-1, with 9 bases fitting TRBD1. The CDR3 covers 14 residues. After removal of 5 bases from V and 11 bases from J, the junction contained 12 bases not matched to a gene. Germline V gene data show CDR1 as SEHNR and CDR2 as FQNEAQ (reference sequence).

In this sample, this clonotype turned up a few times. V is TRBV7-2 and J is TRBJ2-7; D may be TRBD1 (5 bases). The V and J ends lost 4 bases and 5 bases respectively, with 9 bases between them. This CDR3 is 12 amino acids long. Germline CDR1 is SGHTA and CDR2 is FQGNSA. For the CDR3, the DNA is TGTGCCAGCAGCTCCAGGGTAGACGAGCAGTACTTC. This translates into CASSSRVDEQYF.

J is TRBJ1-1 and V is TRBV7-9; the D gene is possibly TRBD1 (5 bases). The V gene's germline CDR1 is SEHNR and CDR2 FQNEAQ (reference sequence). V was shortened by 1 base and J by 6 bases, with 9 bases between the two germline ends. CDR3 length equals 13 residues. The CDR3 nucleotides read TGTGCCAGCAGCTTAGTATTACAGGCTGAAGCTTTCTTT. Protein sequence: CASSLVLQAEAFF.

This clonotype was counted a few times. The V and J genes are TRBV7-2 and TRBJ1-6; a possible D gene is TRBD1 (6 bases). CDR1 is SGHTA and CDR2 is FQGNSA in the germline V gene. The CDR3 is 15 residues long. Trimming shortened V by 5 bases and J by 10 bases, and 18 bases separated the two germline ends. The CDR3 DNA is TGTGCCAGCAGCCTTAAGGGACACGTAGCGTCACCCCTCCACTTT. Translation: CASSLKGHVASPLHF.